One sample yielded the 23 T cell receptor beta chains listed below, sequenced in a study of cytomegalovirus exposure and HLA in healthy donors. This PCR relied on a set of 60 Vbeta primers and 13 Jbeta primers. The data were produced by immunoSEQ multiplex PCR, yet TCRdb's version contains in-frame clones alone and is incomplete. The data hold about 200,000 clones, with 86% observed a single time. The specimen was PBMCs. All receptors come from a woman between 25 and 40 years old in good health and CMV-seronegative.

The V call is TRBV29-1, the J call TRBJ1-5; D ambiguous. The CDR3 runs to 13 residues. The V gene lost 6 bases and the J gene lost 5 bases, with 14 bases spanning the gap. From germline, CDR1 is SQVTM and CDR2 ANQGSEA. CDR3 nucleotide sequence: TGCAGCGTAGAGGTCTCCCGCGATCAGCCCCAGCATTTT. The encoded protein is CSVEVSRDQPQHF.

This clone was observed a single time. The chain couples TRBV5-4 to TRBJ2-7; D is ambiguous. CDR3 size: 15 residues. V was clipped by 0 bases and J by 2 bases, with 12 bases between them. Germline CDR1 and CDR2: SGHNT and YYREEE (reference sequence). The CDR3 here is CASSLGGSIPYEQYF. The CDR3 coding sequence is TGTGCCAGCAGCTTGGGCGGAAGCATCCCCTACGAGCAGTACTTC.

The chain joins TRBV29-1 to TRBJ2-7, with 13 bases aligning to TRBD2. The CDR3 is 14 amino acids. The trim removed 6 bases at V and 7 bases at J, leaving 9 bases unmatched. Germline values: CDR1 SQVTM, CDR2 ANQGSEA. CDR3 bases: TGCAGCGTCCACGGACTAGCGGGAGTGGGTGAGCAGTACTTC. Protein sequence: CSVHGLAGVGEQYF.

This clone came up once. The chain carries TRBV7-8 and TRBJ2-3, with D perhaps TRBD2 (6 bases). From germline, CDR1 is SGHVS and CDR2 FQNEAQ. Deletions cut 2 bases from V and 4 bases from J, with 10 bases between. The CDR3 runs 14 residues. This chain's CDR3 is CASSLLGGPDTQYF. The CDR3 region has the DNA TGTGCCAGCAGCTTATTGGGGGGTCCAGATACGCAGTATTTT.

The V and J genes are TRBV5-1 and TRBJ1-2; D gene ambiguous. CDR1 is SGHRS and CDR2 is YFSETQ in the germline V gene. The CDR3 spans 13 residues. V dropped 3 bases and J dropped 4 bases, with 10 bases sitting between them. The CDR3 sequence: CASSYGASYGYTF. CDR3 in DNA: TGCGCCAGCAGCTACGGAGCGAGCTATGGCTACACCTTC.

The rearrangement uses TRBV5-1 and TRBJ2-3; 8 bases are shared with TRBD1. The CDR3 extends over 15 amino acids. Trimming at V came to 4 bases and at J to 2 bases, leaving 6 bases not matched to a gene. Germline V gene sequence: CDR1 SGHRS, CDR2 YFSETQ. CDR3 in amino acids: CASSPGQGPTDTQYF. The CDR3 nucleotides read TGCGCCAGCAGCCCCGGACAGGGACCCACAGATACGCAGTATTTT. Full variable domain (outside the CDR3, taken from reference TRBV5-1 and TRBJ2-3): KAGVTQTPRYLIKTRGQQVTLSCSPISGHRSVSWYQQTPGQGLQFLFEYFSETQRNKGNFPGRFSGRQFSNSRSEMNVSTLELGDSALYLCASSPGQGPTDTQYFGPGTRLTVL.

The rearrangement joins TRBV5-1 to TRBJ2-1; TRBD2 agrees at 10 bases. This CDR3 has 15 amino acids. Germline V gene lookup returns CDR1 SGHRS and CDR2 YFSETQ. With V trimmed by 0 bases and J by 7 bases, 4 bases remained unmatched. CDR3 DNA sequence: TGCGCCAGCAGCTTGGAGGGAGCGGGAGGGAATGAGCAGTTCTTC. Translated, it gives CASSLEGAGGNEQFF.

The chain carries TRBV9 and TRBJ2-1; the D gene is possibly TRBD2 (6 bases). Trimming took 0 bases from V and 5 from J, leaving 18 bases between them. The germline gives CDR1 SGDLS, CDR2 YYNGEE. There are 17 residues in the CDR3. For the CDR3, the DNA is TGTGCCAGCAGCGTAGATCCAGCGGGCCAAGGCCACAATGAGCAGTTCTTC. Translating gives CASSVDPAGQGHNEQFF.

This chain links TRBV30 with TRBJ2-7, with a tentative D call TRBD2 (6 bases). The CDR3 covers 12 residues. With 1 base removed from V and 4 bases from J, the gap between germline ends came to 8 bases. Per the germline V gene, CDR1 is GTSNPN and CDR2 is SVGIG (reference sequence). DNA for the CDR3: TGTGCCTGGAGTGGGGACTGGTACGAGCAGTACTTC. Amino acid sequence: CAWSGDWYEQYF.

This sequence joins TRBV12-2 and TRBJ1-3; no check of the table's D call, TRBD1, against the DNA was made. TRBV12-2 is a known pseudogene. The CDR3 is 15 amino acids. The CDR3 sequence: CASPIGESSGNTIYF. CDR3 DNA: TGTGCAAGTCCCATAGGGGAATCCTCTGGAAACACCATATATTTT.

V usage is TRBV2 and J usage is TRBJ2-5, with D possibly being TRBD2 (5 bases). The DNA end lines up better with TRBJ2-7; the J call may be wrong. The CDR3 spans 13 residues. The V gene's germline CDR1 is SNHLY and CDR2 FYNNEI. The CDR3 nucleotides read TGTGCCAGCAGTGTGGAGAGGGAAAGCGAGCAGTACTTC. It translates to CASSVERESEQYF.

This chain links TRBV5-6 with TRBJ1-2; 8 bases agree with TRBD1. The germline gives CDR1 SGHDT, CDR2 YYEEEE. Losses at the gene ends were 2 bases for V and 7 bases for J; bases not matched to a gene: 4. The CDR3 totals 13 residues. The CDR3 DNA reads TGTGCCAGCAGCTTTTTCACAGGGGGTGGCTACACCTTC. This translates into CASSFFTGGGYTF.

The chain couples TRBV18 to TRBJ2-5; maybe TRBD1 (6 bases). The better agreement between TRBJ2-7 and the DNA end casts doubt on the J call. Germline assignment: CDR1 KGHSH and CDR2 LQKENI. The CDR3 covers 14 residues. The CDR3 coding sequence is TGTGCCAGCTCACCCTCCAGGGGTCGGGACGAGCAGTACTTC. As protein: CASSPSRGRDEQYF.

J is TRBJ1-1 and V is TRBV27; D uncertain. The V gene lost 5 bases and the J gene lost 2 bases, with 9 bases spanning the gap. The CDR3 has 13 amino acids. In germline, CDR1 is MNHEY, CDR2 SMNVEV (reference sequence). DNA of the CDR3: TGTGCCAGCAGTGATTGGGCAAACACTGAAGCTTTCTTT. Translating it yields CASSDWANTEAFF.

This clone was recorded once. This chain uses TRBV11-2 with TRBJ1-2; D is unclear. Germline V lookup: CDR1 SGHAT, CDR2 FQNNGV. This CDR3 comprises 14 residues. Trimming took 7 bases from V and 3 from J, leaving 15 bases between them. The CDR3 bases are TGTGCCAGCATCGCCGGGAGGGAGGACTATGGCTACACCTTC. This sequence encodes CASIAGREDYGYTF.

The CDR3 protein is CASSYAGGWGDTQYF. CDR3 coding DNA: TGTGCCAGCAGTTACGCGGGGGGGTGGGGAGATACGCAGTATTTT. The gene calls are TRBV6-5 and TRBJ2-3, with 9 bases lining up with TRBD2. With V trimmed by 2 bases and J by 5 bases, 5 bases remained unmatched. Germline lookup yields CDR1 MNHEY and CDR2 SVGAGI. The CDR3 extends over 15 amino acids.

V and J are TRBV15 and TRBJ2-1; D remains unclear. The CDR3 sequence is 13 residues long. CDR1 is LNHNV and CDR2 is YYDKDF in the germline V gene (reference sequence). Trimming pared 0 bases from V and 9 bases from J, leaving 9 bases between. CDR3 bases: TGTGCCACCAGCAGAGATGGCGGATCTGAGCAGTTCTTC. This translates into CATSRDGGSEQFF.

V gene TRBV20-1 combines with J gene TRBJ1-1; unclear D gene. Looked up from germline, CDR1 is DFQATT and CDR2 is SNEGSKA (reference sequence). Trimming took 4 bases from V and 1 from J, leaving 4 bases between them. The CDR3 covers 11 residues. The CDR3 loop is CSATGNTEAFF. The CDR3 DNA is TGCAGTGCTACGGGGAACACTGAAGCTTTCTTT.

This clone occurred a few times. The chain has TRBV6-5 and TRBJ2-1; possibly TRBD2 for D (6 bases). The V end was cut by 5 bases, the J end by 7 bases, with 18 bases between. This CDR3 is 15 amino acids long. Per germline, CDR1 MNHEY and CDR2 SVGAGI. The CDR3 DNA reads TGTGCCAGCAGTGGACCGGGATTAGGGACTAATGAGCAGTTCTTC. Amino acids: CASSGPGLGTNEQFF.

CDR3 in amino acids: CASSFSGSPQETQYF. In DNA, the CDR3 is TGTGCCAGCAGTTTCAGTGGCTCCCCCCAAGAGACCCAGTACTTC. The V gene is TRBV27, the J gene TRBJ2-5; no clear D gene. Per germline, CDR1 MNHEY and CDR2 SMNVEV (reference sequence). V was cut by 3 bases and J by 1 base, with 12 bases left in between. CDR3 length equals 15 residues.

The chain has TRBV7-9 and TRBJ2-7; D unclear. Trimming took 4 bases from V and 3 from J, leaving 4 bases between them. Germline lookup yields CDR1 SEHNR and CDR2 FQNEAQ (reference sequence). The CDR3 totals 11 residues. CDR3 DNA: TGTGCCAGCAGCTCCTACTACGAGCAGTACTTC. It codes for CASSSYYEQYF. The full variable domain, completed using reference TRBV7-9 and TRBJ2-7, is DTGVSQNPRHKITKRGQNVTFRCDPISEHNRLYWYRQTLGQGPEFLTYFQNEAQLEKSRLLSDRFSAERPKGSFSTLEIQRTEQGDSAMYLCASSSYYEQYFGPGTRLTVT.

The J gene is TRBJ2-5, the V gene TRBV27; 7 bases map to TRBD1. Trimming took 4 bases from V and 5 from J; bases not matched to a gene: 7. This CDR3 spans 14 amino acids. The germline CDR1 and CDR2 sequences are MNHEY and SMNVEV (reference sequence). CDR3 region: CASSSRQGMETQYF. The CDR3 DNA follows: TGTGCCAGCAGTTCCCGACAGGGTATGGAGACCCAGTACTTC.

The chain carries TRBV14 and TRBJ2-7, with D perhaps matching TRBD1 (6 bases). Germline CDR1 SGHDN, CDR2 FVKESK. The CDR3 runs to 13 residues. Trimming stripped 4 bases from V and 1 base from J, with 8 bases between. CDR3 sequence: CASSLGTSYEQYF. Written as DNA, the CDR3 is TGTGCCAGCAGCCTAGGGACATCCTACGAGCAGTACTTC.